The sequence of this TCR beta chain was determined in a study of human T cells and chemical hapten exposure. Germline CDR1 SGHRS, CDR2 YFSETQ. With 0 bases removed from V and 2 bases from J, the gap between germline ends came to 11 bases. The length of the CDR3 is 15 residues. This clonotype has just a few counts. Time point here: patch test 1, 2 weeks after DPC sensitization. Treatment noted: therapeutic diphenylcyclopropenone sensitization with weekly scalp DPC. Investigators collected blood before applying each patch test. The starting material, unfractionated whole blood, was used for total RNA extraction. Individual cDNA molecules received unique molecular identifiers in the library. TCRdb analysed the RACE reads with MiXCR anew, one entry per CDR3 protein. This table holds about 100,000 distinct CDR3 sequences, approximately 10% found once.

Sequenced here: whole blood, sampled in connection with sensitization to the hapten diphenylcyclopropenone (DPC). The source is a woman aged 40 to 49 with alopecia areata. Some clones in this sample may be carry-over from other donors' samples. This chain joins TRBV5-1 and TRBJ2-5; D unclear. CDR3: CASSLAGGRQETQYF. The CDR3 coding sequence is TGCGCCAGCAGCTTGGCCGGTGGGCGTCAAGAGACCCAGTACTTC.